The 13 T cell receptor beta chains in this list originate from one sample, sequenced in a study of blood T cell repertoires in COVID-19. Produced via immunoSEQ multiplex PCR; TCRdb's table is partial and in-frame only. The data show around 200,000 clones, 89% seen once. The source material was PBMCs or T cells enriched from blood (not recorded which). These receptors originate from a woman aged 40 to 50 with acute COVID-19.

CDR3: CASSPRSGVWTDTQYF. DNA for the CDR3: TGTGCCAGCTCACCAAGGTCGGGGGTCTGGACAGATACGCAGTATTTT. V gene TRBV18 combines with J gene TRBJ2-3, with D tentatively TRBD2 (6 bases). Germline V gene sequence: CDR1 KGHSH, CDR2 LQKENI. CDR3 length: 16 amino acids. Trimming removed 2 bases from V and 3 bases from J, with 15 bases in between.

J is TRBJ2-7 and V is TRBV2, with D uncertain. The V gene's germline CDR1 is SNHLY and CDR2 FYNNEI. This CDR3 comprises 12 residues. V dropped 1 base and J dropped 7 bases, with 8 bases sitting between them. DNA for the CDR3: TGTGCCAGCAGTGAAGGTCCAGCGGAGCAGTACTTC. The encoded protein is CASSEGPAEQYF.

The chain carries TRBV6-1 and TRBJ2-3; 9 nucleotides agree with TRBD2. Germline values: CDR1 MNHNS, CDR2 SASEGT. V lost 2 bases to trimming and J lost 7 bases; unmatched junction nucleotides: 7. The CDR3 covers 15 residues. The CDR3: CASSESGGRGYTQYF. The CDR3 DNA is TGTGCCAGCAGTGAATCGGGCGGGAGGGGTTATACGCAGTATTTT.

The chain employs TRBV18 and TRBJ2-4; 10 bases agree with TRBD1. This CDR3 comprises 15 residues. Germline assignment: CDR1 KGHSH and CDR2 LQKENI. After removal of 4 bases from V and 5 bases from J, the junction contained 5 bases not matched to a gene. The CDR3 loop is CASSRPGTGENIQYF. In DNA, the CDR3 is TGTGCCAGCTCACGCCCCGGGACAGGGGAAAACATTCAGTACTTC.

The chain is built from TRBV11-1 and TRBJ2-5; TRBD2 agrees at 7 bases. CDR1 SGHAT and CDR2 FQDESV come from the germline V gene (reference sequence). The CDR3 totals 15 residues. V lost 4 bases and J lost 2; bases outside the gene matches: 7. The CDR3: CASSSGTNLQETQYF. Here the CDR3 DNA reads TGTGCCAGCAGCTCCGGGACTAACCTTCAAGAGACCCAGTACTTC.

The chain joins TRBV6-5 to TRBJ2-7; D might be TRBD1 (6 bases). Trimming removed 6 bases from V and 1 base from J, with 7 bases in between. Germline CDR1 MNHEY, CDR2 SVGAGI. This CDR3 spans 12 amino acids. The DNA for the CDR3 is TGTGCCAGCAGGGACAGATCCTACGAGCAGTACTTC. This gives the protein CASRDRSYEQYF.

CDR3 sequence (DNA): TGTGCCAGCAGCCCAAGCGGGAGGGCCCTCACCGGGGAGCTGTTTTTT. As protein: CASSPSGRALTGELFF. The V gene is TRBV21-1, the J gene TRBJ2-2; the D segment call TRBD2 is taken from the table without a DNA check. TRBV21-1 is annotated as a pseudogene. The CDR3 runs to 16 residues.

The chain has TRBV19 and TRBJ1-1; D gene ambiguous. CDR1 is LNHDA, CDR2 SQIVND, per germline (reference sequence). V lost 7 bases and J 0 bases, leaving 6 bases between the germline ends. This CDR3 is built from 12 residues. CDR3 DNA: TGTGCCAGTATGCGCATGAACACTGAAGCTTTCTTT. This sequence encodes CASMRMNTEAFF.

The rearrangement joins TRBV18 to TRBJ2-1, with 8 bases matching TRBD2. The length of the CDR3 is 17 residues. From germline, CDR1 is KGHSH and CDR2 LQKENI. With V trimmed by 4 bases and J by 8 bases, 16 bases remained unmatched. In DNA form, the CDR3 reads TGTGCCAGCTCACGCTCCAACGGAGCGGGAGAATTGGATGAGCAGTTCTTC. Translated, it gives CASSRSNGAGELDEQFF.

CDR3 DNA sequence: TGTGCCAGCAGCCACGGGATTTCCGGCATGGTCGGGGAGCTGTTTTTT. Translation: CASSHGISGMVGELFF. The chain has TRBV14 and TRBJ2-2, with D tentatively TRBD2 (5 bases). Germline CDR1 and CDR2: SGHDN and FVKESK. Trimming cost V 3 bases and J 7 bases, with 18 bases left between them. The CDR3 totals 16 residues.

This sequence joins TRBV2 and TRBJ2-7; 8 bases are shared with TRBD1. The V gene end was trimmed by 6 bases and the J gene end by 1 base; junction bases not matched to a gene: 8. The CDR3 is 15 residues long. Germline V gene lookup returns CDR1 SNHLY and CDR2 FYNNEI. As DNA, the CDR3 is TGTGCCAGCAGCGGTCCAGGGGGCAGGTCCTACGAGCAGTACTTC. Encoded protein: CASSGPGGRSYEQYF.

This clone was seen a few times. The chain employs TRBV6-1 and TRBJ1-5; 7 bases match TRBD1. V trimming: 4 bases; J trimming: 1 base; junction bases outside the gene matches: 10. The CDR3 has 17 residues. CDR1 and CDR2 from the germline V gene are MNHNS and SASEGT. The CDR3 coding sequence is TGTGCCAGCAGTGGACAGGGAGGTAGCTGGAGCAATCAGCCCCAGCATTTT. Translation gives CASSGQGGSWSNQPQHF.

The J gene is TRBJ1-3, the V gene TRBV12-3 or TRBV12-4, with 8 bases identical to TRBD1. Trimming took 6 bases from V and 8 from J; bases not matched to a gene: 6. This CDR3 contains 13 residues. CDR3 in amino acids: CASSPDRGDTIYF. The CDR3 bases are TGTGCCAGCAGCCCAGACAGGGGAGACACCATATATTTT.